Listed below are T cell receptor beta chains from one sample, sequenced in a study of cytomegalovirus exposure and HLA in healthy donors. The repertoire was sequenced with immunoSEQ multiplex PCR; TCRdb's copy has only in-frame clones and lacks some. The sample lists approximately 110,000 clones, about three quarters seen once, with approximately 8.2% in the top ten. Sample: PBMCs. The source is a woman aged 35 to 49 in good health and CMV-seropositive. Both conserved end residues are part of each CDR3. The D gene is left open where the match is weak. Where a row states a size, it is once, few, many or the class of an expanded clone; other rows omit it.

>.|TRBV11-2|14|.|TRBJ1-1
TGTGCCAGCAGCCCAGGGGTTCCCAACACTGAAGCTTTCTTT
CASSPGVPNTEAFF
>.|TRBV11-3|15|.|TRBJ2-3
TGTGCCAGCAGCCCTGGGGTAGGGGCCACAGATACGCAGTATTTT
CASSPGVGATDTQYF
>.|TRBV5-4|13|.|TRBJ1-2
TGTGCCAGCAGCTTAGGCAGGAACTATGGCTACACCTTC
CASSLGRNYGYTF
>.|TRBV6-1|14|TRBD2|TRBJ2-7
TGTGCCAGCACCACAAGCGGGAGGGGCTACGAGCAGTACTTC
CASTTSGRGYEQYF
>.|TRBV9|14|TRBD1|TRBJ2-7
TGTGCCAGCAGCGTTGGACAGGGTGGCTACGAGCAGTACTTC
CASSVGQGGYEQYF
>few|TRBV7-9|8|.|TRBJ2-7
TGTGCCAGCAGCCCCGTCCTCTTC
CASSPVLF
>once|TRBV10-3|15|.|TRBJ1-2
TGTGCCATCAGTGAGCCGAAAAAGCCGTTCGGGGGCTACACCTTC
CAISEPKKPFGGYTF
>.|TRBV6-5|15|TRBD2|TRBJ2-2
TGTGCCAGCAGTTTCCAGCGGGGGGGCACCGGGGAGCTGTTTTTT
CASSFQRGGTGELFF
>few|TRBV2|14|TRBD2|TRBJ2-1
TGTGCCAGCAGTGAGGGACTAGCGGGAATTGGGCTGTTCTTC
CASSEGLAGIGLFF
>.|TRBV2|15|.|TRBJ1-6
TGTGCCAGCAGTGAAGGCCCAGGGCTTAATTCACCCCTCCACTTT
CASSEGPGLNSPLHF
>.|TRBV7-6|17|.|TRBJ1-2
TGTGCCAGCAGCCCACAGGTTCCCGGGACAACAAACTATGGCTACACCTTC
CASSPQVPGTTNYGYTF
>.|TRBV12-5|15|TRBD2|TRBJ2-1
TGTGCTAGTGGTTCAGGACTAGCGGGGGGTAATGAGCAGTTCTTC
CASGSGLAGGNEQFF
>.|TRBV28|15|.|TRBJ1-2
TGTGCCAGCAGTCCACACGCCGACTCCCATCTCGGCTACACCTTC
CASSPHADSHLGYTF
>few|TRBV6-6|15|TRBD1|TRBJ1-1
TGTGCCAGCAGTTACGCCGGGACAGGGGACACTGAAGCTTTCTTT
CASSYAGTGDTEAFF
>.|TRBV7-2|12|.|TRBJ1-5
TGTGCCAGCAGCTTAGCCTACCAGCCCCAGCATTTT
CASSLAYQPQHF
>.|TRBV7-9|14|.|TRBJ1-2
TGTGCCAGCAGCTTAGCACAGGGACGAGGAGGCTACACCTTC
CASSLAQGRGGYTF
>.|TRBV7-9|15|.|TRBJ1-1
TGTGCCAGCAGCTTAGTCGGACACCTGAACACTGAAGCTTTCTTT
CASSLVGHLNTEAFF
>.|TRBV10-3|16|TRBD1|TRBJ2-7
TGTGCCATCAGTGCCCGATGGACAGGGGGTCCCTACGAGCAGTACTTC
CAISARWTGGPYEQYF
>.|TRBV7-2|13|.|TRBJ2-7
TGTGCCAGCAGCCCTACTACTAGGGACGAGCAGTACTTC
CASSPTTRDEQYF
>.|TRBV5-1|15|TRBD2|TRBJ2-1
TGCGCCAGCAGCGACGGGACTAGCGGATACAATGAGCAGTTCTTC
CASSDGTSGYNEQFF
>few|TRBV2|17|TRBD1|TRBJ1-1
TGTGCCAGCAGTCTGATGGCGGGACAGGGGATGAACACTGAAGCTTTCTTT
CASSLMAGQGMNTEAFF
>.|TRBV4-3|15|.|TRBJ2-1
TGCGCCAGCAGCCAAACCCCCCAGGTATTACAAGGGCAGTTCTTC
CASSQTPQVLQGQFF
>once|TRBV6-4|13|.|TRBJ1-1
TGTGCCAGCAGTGCCAGGCGGGGAACTGAAGCTTTCTTT
CASSARRGTEAFF
>.|TRBV7-2|14|TRBD1|TRBJ2-3
TGTGCCAGCAGCTTCACAGGGGGCAAAGATACGCAGTATTTT
CASSFTGGKDTQYF
>.|TRBV19|13|.|TRBJ1-5
TGTGCCAGTAGTATTGGGGGGGCTCCGCCCCAGCATTTT
CASSIGGAPPQHF
>.|TRBV29-1|12|.|TRBJ1-1
TGCAGCGTTTTTACCCTCAGGGGTGAAGCTTTCTTT
CSVFTLRGEAFF
>.|TRBV25-1|14|.|TRBJ2-2
TGTGCCAGCCAACTTAGTTCGAACACCGGGGAGCTGTTTTTT
CASQLSSNTGELFF
>once|TRBV25-1|15|.|TRBJ1-2
TGTGCCAGCAGTGAATATTCGGACAGATATAATGGCTACACCTTC
CASSEYSDRYNGYTF
>.|TRBV9|14|.|TRBJ2-7
TGTGCCAGCAGCCCCCGGGACTGGACCTACGAGCAGTACTTC
CASSPRDWTYEQYF
>.|TRBV18|15|.|TRBJ1-1
TGTGCCAGCTCACCAATGGCAGGGAAGAACACTGAAGCTTTCTTT
CASSPMAGKNTEAFF
>.|TRBV10-2|16|TRBD1|TRBJ2-3
TGCGCCAGCAGTAGGACAGGGCAATATTTAACAGATACGCAGTATTTT
CASSRTGQYLTDTQYF
>.|TRBV7-3|13|.|TRBJ1-2
TGTGCCAGCAGCTTATCAGGCCACTATGGCTACACCTTC
CASSLSGHYGYTF
>.|TRBV6-4|13|TRBD1|TRBJ2-2
TGTGCCAGCAAGGGACAGGGAACCGGGGAGCTGTTTTTT
CASKGQGTGELFF
>.|TRBV5-4|16|.|TRBJ2-1
TGTGCCAGCAGCTTGGCAACAGGGTCCGTAATACATGAGCAGTTCTTC
CASSLATGSVIHEQFF
>.|TRBV13|15|.|TRBJ2-1
TGTGCCAGCAGCAGGACGGGGGATAGTTACAATGAGCAGTTCTTC
CASSRTGDSYNEQFF